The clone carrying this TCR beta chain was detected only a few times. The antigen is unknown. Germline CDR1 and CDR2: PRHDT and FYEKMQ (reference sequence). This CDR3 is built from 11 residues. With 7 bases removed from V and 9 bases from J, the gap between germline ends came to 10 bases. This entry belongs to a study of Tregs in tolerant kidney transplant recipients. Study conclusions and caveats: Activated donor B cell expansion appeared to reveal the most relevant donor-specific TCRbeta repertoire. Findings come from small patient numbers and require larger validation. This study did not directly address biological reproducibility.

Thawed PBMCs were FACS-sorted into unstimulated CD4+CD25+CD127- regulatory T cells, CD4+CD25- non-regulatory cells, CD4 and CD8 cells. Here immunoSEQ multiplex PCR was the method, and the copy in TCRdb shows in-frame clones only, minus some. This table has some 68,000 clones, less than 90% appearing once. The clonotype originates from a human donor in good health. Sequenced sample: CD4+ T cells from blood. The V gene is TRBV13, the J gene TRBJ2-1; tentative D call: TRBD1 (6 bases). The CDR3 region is CASTLGGEQFF. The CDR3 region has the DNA TGTGCCAGCACCCTAGGGGGTGAGCAGTTCTTC.